These 26 T cell receptor beta chains originate from one sample sequenced in a study of cytomegalovirus exposure and HLA in healthy donors. This PCR relied on a set of 60 Vbeta primers and 13 Jbeta primers. Assay: immunoSEQ multiplex PCR; the TCRdb copy retains only in-frame clones and omits some. Among about 150,000 clones listed, around 80% were seen once. The specimen sequenced was PBMCs. Receptors originate from a male donor in good health and CMV-seropositive.

The V gene is TRBV5-1, the J gene TRBJ2-1; TRBD2 agrees at 11 bases. The CDR3 loop spans 18 amino acids. The trim removed 7 bases at V and 5 bases at J, leaving 17 bases unmatched. Germline V gene lookup returns CDR1 SGHRS and CDR2 YFSETQ. DNA of the CDR3: TGCGCCAGCGAACCACTAGCGGGAGAATTGGGCACCCACAATGAGCAGTTCTTC. Translating gives CASEPLAGELGTHNEQFF.

The chain couples TRBV6-5 to TRBJ1-1; TRBD1 agrees at 7 bases. V was pared by 0 bases and J by 5 bases, with 9 bases of the junction left unmatched. This CDR3 has 16 residues. Per the germline V gene, CDR1 is MNHEY and CDR2 is SVGAGI. CDR3 sequence (DNA): TGTGCCAGCAGTTACTCAGGGGGCAGAAGGGGTACTGAAGCTTTCTTT. Translated: CASSYSGGRRGTEAFF.

The rearrangement joins TRBV7-3 to TRBJ2-1; TRBD1 might be the D (5 bases). CDR1 SGHTA and CDR2 FQGTGA come from the germline V gene. V was pared by 2 bases and J by 4 bases, with 6 bases between. This CDR3 has 13 residues. CDR3 in amino acids: CASSLDRYNEQFF. CDR3 in DNA: TGTGCCAGCAGCTTAGACAGATACAATGAGCAGTTCTTC.

This chain connects TRBV4-2 to TRBJ2-2, with 11 bases matching TRBD2. J lost 3 bases, V lost 4 bases, and 7 bases had no gene match. CDR3 length equals 17 residues. Germline CDR1 LGHNA, CDR2 YNFKEQ. CDR3 nucleotide sequence: TGTGCCAGCAGCCTTCTCGGACTAGCGGGCGACACCGGGGAGCTGTTTTTT. Protein: CASSLLGLAGDTGELFF.

The gene calls are TRBV6-1 and TRBJ1-1; possibly TRBD1 for D (5 bases). The V gene's germline CDR1 is MNHNS and CDR2 SASEGT. V shed 6 bases and J shed 5 bases, with 16 bases lying between them. There are 14 residues in the CDR3. The CDR3 sequence: CASRRPPGDTEAFF. The CDR3 DNA reads TGTGCCAGCAGGCGGCCCCCGGGGGATACTGAAGCTTTCTTT.

This chain joins TRBV7-8 and TRBJ1-4, with a tentative D call TRBD1 (6 bases). Looked up from germline, CDR1 is SGHVS and CDR2 is FQNEAQ. Trimming removed 5 bases from V and 0 bases from J, with 13 bases in between. The CDR3 sequence is 16 residues long. The DNA of the CDR3 is TGTGCCAGCAGCCTACCACAGGGCGCAACTAATGAAAAACTGTTTTTT. This translates into CASSLPQGATNEKLFF. Combining the CDR3 with reference TRBV7-8 and TRBJ1-4 gives the whole variable domain GAGVSQSPRYKVAKRGQDVALRCDPISGHVSLFWYQQALGQGPEFLTYFQNEAQLDKSGLPSDRFFAERPEGSVSTLKIQRTQQEDSAVYLCASSLPQGATNEKLFFGSGTQLSVL.

The chain couples TRBV30 to TRBJ1-1, with 9 bases lining up with TRBD1. This CDR3 comprises 12 residues. Germline V gene lookup returns CDR1 GTSNPN and CDR2 SVGIG (reference sequence). With V trimmed by 2 bases and J by 11 bases, 6 bases remained unmatched. The DNA for the CDR3 is TGTGCCTGGAGTACCTCACAGGGGGCGGCTTTCTTT. This gives the protein CAWSTSQGAAFF.

The chain couples TRBV11-2 to TRBJ2-7; D ambiguous. Germline V gene sequence: CDR1 SGHAT, CDR2 FQNNGV. The CDR3 covers 12 residues. The ends were cut back, 6 bases at V and 0 bases at J, with 6 bases in the middle. The CDR3 loop reads CASSLGSYEQYF. In nucleotides, the CDR3 is TGTGCCAGCAGTCTCGGCTCCTACGAGCAGTACTTC.

This chain joins TRBV28 and TRBJ1-4; TRBD1 matches at 9 bases. Trimming at V came to 2 bases and at J to 14 bases, leaving 3 bases not matched to a gene. The CDR3 totals 12 residues. Germline V gives CDR1 MDHEN, CDR2 SYDVKM. The CDR3 DNA follows: TGTGCCAGCAGTTTAACGACAGGGGGGCTGTTTTTT. Encoded protein: CASSLTTGGLFF.

As regards this clone: Sequence at one end of the junction differs from germline and may be a read error. The chain recombines TRBV7-9 with TRBJ2-7, with TRBD2 identical over 8 bases. Germline-derived CDR1 and CDR2 are SEHNR and FQNEAQ (reference sequence). This CDR3 has 14 residues. CDR3 region: CSSSLSGRSYEQYF. The CDR3 DNA follows: TGTTCCAGCAGCCTCAGCGGGAGATCCTACGAGCAGTACTTC.

This chain uses TRBV7-9 with TRBJ2-3; TRBD1 might be the D (5 bases). The CDR3 has 15 residues. CDR1 is SEHNR, CDR2 FQNEAQ, per germline (reference sequence). V was pared by 5 bases and J by 0 bases, with 12 bases between. CDR3 protein: CASSQGGSSTDTQYF. CDR3 bases: TGTGCCAGCAGCCAGGGCGGTTCTAGCACAGATACGCAGTATTTT.

The chain couples TRBV19 to TRBJ1-1; D is uncertain. Between the trimmed V and J ends, which lost 5 bases and 6 bases, there was a span of 13 bases. Per germline, CDR1 LNHDA and CDR2 SQIVND (reference sequence). CDR3 length equals 13 residues. CDR3 DNA: TGTGCCAGTAGTCCCCAGGTCGGGGCTGAAGCTTTCTTT. It is translated as CASSPQVGAEAFF.

The chain uses TRBV5-1 and TRBJ2-2; D is undetermined. This CDR3 spans 15 amino acids. Germline V gene lookup returns CDR1 SGHRS and CDR2 YFSETQ. Trimming pared 0 bases from V and 0 bases from J, leaving 6 bases between. For the CDR3, the DNA is TGCGCCAGCAGCTTGGCCCAGTCGAACACCGGGGAGCTGTTTTTT. Protein sequence: CASSLAQSNTGELFF.

The chain carries TRBV7-3 and TRBJ2-2; TRBD2 agrees at 15 bases. Trimming took 6 bases from V and 5 from J; bases not matched to a gene: 4. This CDR3 region has 16 residues. Germline CDR1 is SGHTA and CDR2 is FQGTGA. DNA of the CDR3: TGTGCCAGCAGGGGGACTAGCGGGAGGCGGACCGGGGAGCTGTTTTTT. Translating it yields CASRGTSGRRTGELFF.

The V call is TRBV10-3, the J call TRBJ2-5; no reliable D call. Germline lookup yields CDR1 ENHRY and CDR2 SYGVKD. CDR3 length: 12 residues. The ends were cut back, 5 bases at V and 5 bases at J, with 9 bases in the middle. CDR3 sequence (DNA): TGTGCCATCAGTTCCGGTGTGGAGACCCAGTACTTC. Protein sequence: CAISSGVETQYF.

The chain uses TRBV9 and TRBJ2-2, with D possibly TRBD1 on 6 matching bases. This CDR3 is 16 amino acids long. The germline V and J ends were trimmed by 2 bases and 5 bases, with 16 bases remaining between them. The germline V gene encodes CDR1 SGDLS and CDR2 YYNGEE. This chain's CDR3 is CASSVASQGLTGELFF. The DNA for the CDR3 is TGTGCCAGCAGCGTCGCCTCACAGGGTTTGACCGGGGAGCTGTTTTTT.

The chain joins TRBV11-3 to TRBJ2-5; the D is unclear. The germline V gene encodes CDR1 SGHNT and CDR2 YENEEA. Trimming cost V 1 base and J 7 bases, with 10 bases left between them. This CDR3 is 13 amino acids long. The CDR3 loop is CASSLGALGTQYF. The DNA of the CDR3 is TGTGCCAGCAGCTTAGGTGCCCTAGGGACCCAGTACTTC.

This sequence joins TRBV29-1 and TRBJ1-4, with TRBD1 matching over 9 bases. Looked up from germline, CDR1 is SQVTM and CDR2 is ANQGSEA. This CDR3 comprises 13 residues. V dropped 5 bases and J dropped 7; count of bases not matched to a gene: 5. The chain's CDR3 is CSVTGGRGEKLFF. CDR3 nucleotides: TGCAGCGTTACAGGGGGCCGGGGTGAAAAACTGTTTTTT.

The V and J genes are TRBV10-3 and TRBJ2-6; D ambiguous. Germline V gene data show CDR1 as ENHRY and CDR2 as SYGVKD. The CDR3 runs to 16 residues. Trimming shortened V by 0 bases and J by 13 bases, and 19 bases separated the two germline ends. In DNA, the CDR3 is TGTGCCATCAGTGAGTCGACACAGCCCTCATCCAGTGTCCTGACTTTC. It specifies CAISESTQPSSSVLTF.

This chain links TRBV10-2 with TRBJ2-2; the match to TRBD2 covers 12 bases. With V trimmed by 8 bases and J by 5 bases, 3 bases remained unmatched. Per germline, CDR1 WSHSY and CDR2 SAAADI. This CDR3 is built from 14 residues. The CDR3 here is CASGGLAGTGELFF. The CDR3 nucleotides read TGCGCCAGCGGGGGACTAGCGGGTACCGGGGAGCTGTTTTTT.

V is TRBV14 and J is TRBJ2-7; 8 bases match TRBD1. Per germline, CDR1 SGHDN and CDR2 FVKESK. J gave up 2 bases and V 5 bases, and 8 bases lay outside the gene matches. The length of the CDR3 is 15 residues. CDR3 sequence reads: CASSTQGAIPYEQYF. In nucleotides, the CDR3 is TGTGCCAGCAGCACCCAGGGGGCGATCCCCTACGAGCAGTACTTC.

This chain joins TRBV7-9 and TRBJ2-1; D possibly corresponds to TRBD1 (6 bases). CDR1 SEHNR and CDR2 FQNEAQ come from the germline V gene (reference sequence). Deletions cut 5 bases from V and 6 bases from J, with 17 bases between. CDR3 length equals 15 residues. CDR3 protein: CASSGYREGFNEQFF. For the CDR3, the DNA is TGTGCCAGCAGCGGATACAGGGAAGGTTTCAATGAGCAGTTCTTC.

The chain recombines TRBV28 with TRBJ2-6; 12 bases map to TRBD2. There are 17 residues in the CDR3. Germline trimming cut 4 bases from V and 4 bases from J; bases unmatched to any gene: 5. Germline CDR1 and CDR2: MDHEN and SYDVKM. The CDR3 bases are TGTGCCAGCAGTTCTAGCGGGAGGGCCTTCGGGGCCAACGTCCTGACTTTC. Residues: CASSSSGRAFGANVLTF.

V is TRBV2 and J is TRBJ2-3; possibly TRBD1 for D (5 bases). CDR1 and CDR2 from the germline V gene are SNHLY and FYNNEI. Deletions cut 3 bases from V and 14 bases from J, with 18 bases between. The CDR3 consists of 13 residues. CDR3 amino acids: CASSEVAGSRGYF. The CDR3 DNA follows: TGTGCCAGCAGTGAGGTGGCAGGGTCCCGAGGGTATTTT. The complete variable domain, with remaining parts taken from reference TRBV2 and TRBJ2-3, reads EPEVTQTPSHQVTQMGQEVILRCVPISNHLYFYWYRQILGQKVEFLVSFYNNEISEKSEIFDDQFSVERPDGSNFTLKIRSTKLEDSAMYFCASSEVAGSRGYFGPGTRLTVL.

This sequence joins TRBV19 and TRBJ1-1, with a possible D match to TRBD1 (6 bases). Germline lookup yields CDR1 LNHDA and CDR2 SQIVND (reference sequence). The CDR3 covers 14 residues. Between the trimmed V and J ends, which lost 7 bases and 2 bases, there was a span of 14 bases. This CDR3 is CASTDLTGNTEAFF. The DNA for the CDR3 is TGTGCCAGTACTGACCTGACAGGTAACACTGAAGCTTTCTTT.

CDR3 sequence: CASSATGDNSPLHF. In DNA form, the CDR3 reads TGTGCCAGCAGTGCCACAGGTGATAATTCACCCCTCCACTTT. V usage is TRBV6-4 and J usage is TRBJ1-6; D might be TRBD1 (5 bases). Trimming removed 4 bases at V and 5 bases at J, with 9 bases between. This CDR3 region has 14 residues. Germline loops: CDR1 MRHNA, CDR2 SNTAGT.